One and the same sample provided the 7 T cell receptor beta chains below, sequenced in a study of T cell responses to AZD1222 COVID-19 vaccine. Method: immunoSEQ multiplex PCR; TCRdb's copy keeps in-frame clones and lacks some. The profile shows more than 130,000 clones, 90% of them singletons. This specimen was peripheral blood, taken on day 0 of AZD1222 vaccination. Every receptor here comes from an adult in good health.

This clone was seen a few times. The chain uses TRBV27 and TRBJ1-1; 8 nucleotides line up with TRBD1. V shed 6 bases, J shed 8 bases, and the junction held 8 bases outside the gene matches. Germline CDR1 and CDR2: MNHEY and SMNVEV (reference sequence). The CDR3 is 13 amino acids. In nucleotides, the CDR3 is TGTGCCAGCAGCCTGTGGCAGGGGGCGGAAGCTTTCTTT. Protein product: CASSLWQGAEAFF.

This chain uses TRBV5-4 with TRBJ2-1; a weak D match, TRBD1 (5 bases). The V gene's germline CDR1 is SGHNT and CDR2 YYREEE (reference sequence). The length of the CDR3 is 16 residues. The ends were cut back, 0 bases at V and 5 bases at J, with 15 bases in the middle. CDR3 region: CASSLVGAFKDNEQFF. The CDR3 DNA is TGTGCCAGCAGCTTGGTTGGGGCCTTTAAGGACAATGAGCAGTTCTTC.

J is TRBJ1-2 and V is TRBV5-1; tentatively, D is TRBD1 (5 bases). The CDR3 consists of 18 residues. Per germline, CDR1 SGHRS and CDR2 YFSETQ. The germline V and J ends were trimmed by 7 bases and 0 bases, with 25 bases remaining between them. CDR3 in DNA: TGCGCCAGCTTCAAAGGGGAACTTCACAGAGCTACTAACTATGGCTACACCTTC. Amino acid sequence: CASFKGELHRATNYGYTF.

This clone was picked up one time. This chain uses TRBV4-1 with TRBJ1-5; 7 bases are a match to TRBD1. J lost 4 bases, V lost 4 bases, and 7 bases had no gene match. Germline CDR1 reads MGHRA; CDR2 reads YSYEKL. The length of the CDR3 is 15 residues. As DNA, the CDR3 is TGCGCCAGCAGCCGACAAGGACAGGAAAATCAGCCCCAGCATTTT. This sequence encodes CASSRQGQENQPQHF.

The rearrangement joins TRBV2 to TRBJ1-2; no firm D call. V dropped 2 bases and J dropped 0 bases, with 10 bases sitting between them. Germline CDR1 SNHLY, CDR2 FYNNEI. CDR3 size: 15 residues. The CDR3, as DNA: TGTGCCAGCAGTGAAATGCGGAGCCCTAACTATGGCTACACCTTC. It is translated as CASSEMRSPNYGYTF.

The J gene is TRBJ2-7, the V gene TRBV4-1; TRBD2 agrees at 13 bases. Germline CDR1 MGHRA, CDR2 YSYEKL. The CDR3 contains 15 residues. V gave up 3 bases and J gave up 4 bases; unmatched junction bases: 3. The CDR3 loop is CASSHRTSGSYEQYF. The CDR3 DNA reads TGCGCCAGCAGCCATCGGACTAGCGGGAGTTACGAGCAGTACTTC.

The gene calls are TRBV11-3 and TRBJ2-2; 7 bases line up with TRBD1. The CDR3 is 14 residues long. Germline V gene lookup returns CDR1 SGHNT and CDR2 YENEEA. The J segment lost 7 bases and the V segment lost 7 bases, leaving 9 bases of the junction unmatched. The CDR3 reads CASTTGVIIGELFF. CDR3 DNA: TGTGCCAGCACTACAGGGGTGATTATCGGGGAGCTGTTTTTT.